This TCR beta chain was obtained from a study of T-cell memory formation after mild COVID-19. This CDR3 has 12 residues. CDR1 DFQATT and CDR2 SNEGSKA come from the germline V gene (reference sequence). Trimming left V 5 bases short and J 3 bases short, with 7 bases between. With constant-segment primers, 5'RACE yielded cDNA libraries of TCR alpha and TCR beta that carried sample barcodes and UMIs. TCRdb used MiXCR to reprocess the 5' RACE reads, holding one entry per CDR3 protein. Here the sample spans approximately 260,000 distinct CDR3 sequences, roughly 16% being singletons. The clonotype comes from a man aged 18 to 29 who had mild COVID-19 (a few samples of this study predate the infection). Cell type and time point are not known. The rearrangement joins TRBV20-1 to TRBJ2-2; a possible D gene is TRBD2 (5 bases). Sequences were obtained from PBMCs or a T cell subset sorted from them (not recorded which). The CDR3 nucleotides read TGCAGTGCTCCGGACTACACCGGGGAGCTGTTTTTT. Amino acids: CSAPDYTGELFF.